The 21 T cell receptor beta chains reported below all come from one sample, sequenced in a study of blood T cell repertoires in COVID-19. Sequencing used immunoSEQ multiplex PCR; TCRdb keeps in-frame clones, though not all of them. This sample has roughly 380,000 clones, with about nine tenths found just once. The material sequenced was peripheral blood. The receptors here all came from a woman aged 40-49 years with COVID-19, enrolled during active disease.

V usage is TRBV7-9 and J usage is TRBJ2-5, with 11 bases that match TRBD2. The CDR3 totals 16 residues. Germline CDR1 and CDR2: SEHNR and FQNEAQ (reference sequence). Trimming at V came to 6 bases and at J to 4 bases, leaving 10 bases not matched to a gene. CDR3 nucleotides: TGTGCCAGCAGTCATCTTAGCGGGGGGGTTGGAGAGACCCAGTACTTC. Protein: CASSHLSGGVGETQYF.

There are a few counts of this clone. V gene TRBV7-2 combines with J gene TRBJ1-1; D is undetermined. V lost 2 bases and J lost 7, with 8 bases in between. Germline assignment: CDR1 SGHTA and CDR2 FQGNSA. The CDR3 has 12 amino acids. CDR3 nucleotides: TGTGCCAGCAGCTTATGGAGGAGTGAAGCTTTCTTT. This codes for CASSLWRSEAFF.

The CDR3 DNA reads TGTGCCAGCAGTCTAGGCCCGGCAGGGTCAGGCGAAAAACTGTTTTTT. Translating it yields CASSLGPAGSGEKLFF. The chain carries TRBV28 and TRBJ1-4; possible D gene TRBD1, 5 bases. Trimming removed 5 bases from V and 8 bases from J, with 21 bases in between. Germline V CDR1 and CDR2: MDHEN, SYDVKM. This CDR3 comprises 16 residues.

The V call is TRBV19, the J call TRBJ1-5, with D maybe TRBD1 (6 bases). The CDR3 covers 16 residues. V shed 3 bases and J shed 4 bases, with 16 bases lying between them. Per germline, CDR1 LNHDA and CDR2 SQIVND (reference sequence). CDR3 in amino acids: CASSIGRGARNQPQHF. DNA for the CDR3: TGTGCCAGTAGTATCGGCAGGGGAGCTAGAAATCAGCCCCAGCATTTT.

The chain's CDR3 is CASSSLSQASNEKLFF. CDR3 sequence (DNA): TGTGCCAGCAGCTCCCTTTCCCAGGCGTCTAATGAAAAACTGTTTTTT. The chain is built from TRBV5-5 and TRBJ1-4; D not certain. Germline CDR1 SGHKS, CDR2 YYEKEE (reference sequence). This CDR3 is 16 amino acids long. Deletions cut 3 bases from V and 3 bases from J, with 15 bases between.

A single count supports this clone. This chain connects TRBV9 to TRBJ2-2, with a tentative D call TRBD2 (5 bases). From germline, CDR1 is SGDLS and CDR2 YYNGEE. Trimming cost V 0 bases and J 4 bases, with 10 bases left between them. The CDR3 is made up of 15 amino acids. The CDR3 nucleotides read TGTGCCAGCAGCGTAGGGGGAGCCGGCACCGGGGAGCTGTTTTTT. Encoded protein: CASSVGGAGTGELFF.

The genes are TRBV5-1 and TRBJ2-5; 12 bases align to TRBD1. Germline CDR1 and CDR2: SGHRS and YFSETQ. The CDR3 is 16 amino acids. J lost 2 bases, V lost 4 bases, and 6 bases had no gene match. The CDR3 coding sequence is TGCGCCAGCAGCCTCCGGGACAGGGGGCTTCAAGAGACCCAGTACTTC. Its translation is CASSLRDRGLQETQYF.

The V and J genes are TRBV15 and TRBJ1-1; D uncertain. Germline V CDR1 and CDR2: LNHNV, YYDKDF (reference sequence). Trimming stripped 6 bases from V and 0 bases from J, with 11 bases between. The CDR3 contains 14 residues. The CDR3 here is CATRGRPVNTEAFF. The CDR3 nucleotides read TGTGCCACCAGAGGCAGGCCAGTGAACACTGAAGCTTTCTTT.

The rearrangement links TRBV11-3 to TRBJ2-7, with 11 positions matching TRBD1. This CDR3 is built from 15 residues. J lost 5 bases, V lost 1 base, and 4 bases had no gene match. The germline CDR1 and CDR2 sequences are SGHNT and YENEEA. The CDR3 DNA follows: TGTGCCAGCAGCTTAGGGACAGGGGGCCGGGACGAGCAGTACTTC. Encoded protein: CASSLGTGGRDEQYF.

The count of this clone is one. The V and J genes are TRBV4-1 and TRBJ1-6; the match to TRBD1 covers 7 bases. The CDR3 length is 16 residues. The ends lost 3 bases at V and 9 bases at J; junction bases unmatched: 11. The germline V gene has CDR1 MGHRA and CDR2 YSYEKL. CDR3 sequence: CASSQGRQGRSSPLHF. CDR3 in DNA: TGCGCCAGCAGCCAGGGAAGACAGGGTAGGTCTTCACCCCTCCACTTT.

The chain carries TRBV27 and TRBJ2-1; D unresolved. V was cut by 6 bases and J by 7 bases, with 10 bases left in between. Germline values: CDR1 MNHEY, CDR2 SMNVEV (reference sequence). The CDR3 is made up of 12 amino acids. CDR3 sequence reads: CASSLSPNEQFF. CDR3 DNA sequence: TGTGCCAGCAGCTTGTCCCCGAATGAGCAGTTCTTC.

The rearrangement links TRBV7-9 to TRBJ2-7; maybe TRBD1 (6 bases). The germline V gene encodes CDR1 SEHNR and CDR2 FQNEAQ (reference sequence). V lost 4 bases, J lost 5 bases, and 15 bases lay in between. This CDR3 is 14 amino acids long. The CDR3 spells CASSSTGTRDEQYF. DNA for the CDR3: TGTGCCAGCAGCTCAACAGGGACAAGAGACGAGCAGTACTTC.

This clone showed up just a few times. The gene calls are TRBV2 and TRBJ1-3; D is uncertain. Germline lookup yields CDR1 SNHLY and CDR2 FYNNEI. Trimming took 6 bases from V and 4 from J, leaving 13 bases between them. The CDR3 runs 14 residues. The CDR3 loop is CASSPKGGGNTIYF. The CDR3 DNA is TGTGCCAGCAGCCCTAAAGGCGGAGGAAACACCATATATTTT.

This clone has more than one count but fewer than ten. The V gene is TRBV6-1, the J gene TRBJ1-1; D might be TRBD1 (5 bases). In germline, CDR1 is MNHNS, CDR2 SASEGT. This CDR3 contains 14 residues. V lost 3 bases to trimming and J lost 3 bases, with 11 bases between them. The CDR3 bases are TGTGCCAGCAGTGATGGGGCGGGAGACACTGAAGCTTTCTTT. Amino acids: CASSDGAGDTEAFF.

This chain connects TRBV12-5 to TRBJ1-1; 9 bases are shared with TRBD1. The CDR3 runs 13 residues. In germline, CDR1 is LGHNT, CDR2 FRNRAP. The J segment lost 11 bases and the V segment lost 5 bases, leaving 9 bases of the junction unmatched. CDR3 sequence reads: CASGPGTGTYAFF. Here the CDR3 DNA reads TGTGCTAGTGGTCCCGGGACAGGGACTTACGCTTTCTTT.

This clone has just a few counts. The chain combines TRBV5-1 with TRBJ1-1; 7 nucleotides match TRBD1. The germline V gene encodes CDR1 SGHRS and CDR2 YFSETQ. V trimming: 1 base; J trimming: 1 base; junction bases outside the gene matches: 10. CDR3 length: 17 residues. In DNA form, the CDR3 reads TGCGCCAGCAGCTTGTTTCGAGGGGGCAGGGGGAACACTGAAGCTTTCTTT. Translating gives CASSLFRGGRGNTEAFF.

This chain links TRBV28 with TRBJ1-5, with D possibly matching TRBD1 (6 bases). Per the germline V gene, CDR1 is MDHEN and CDR2 is SYDVKM. The CDR3 spans 16 residues. V was shortened by 7 bases and J by 0 bases, with 16 bases between the two germline ends. The CDR3: CASKLGQILSNQPQHF. CDR3 sequence (DNA): TGTGCCAGCAAGCTAGGACAGATTCTTAGCAATCAGCCCCAGCATTTT.

The chain has TRBV5-8 and TRBJ1-5; the match to TRBD1 covers 7 bases. This CDR3 has 15 residues. V shed 0 bases and J 1 base; nucleotides not matched to a gene: 1. Germline-derived CDR1 and CDR2 are SGHTS and YDEGEE. Written as DNA, the CDR3 is TGTGCCAGCAGCTTGGAGGGGGCAAGCAATCAGCCCCAGCATTTT. Amino acid sequence: CASSLEGASNQPQHF.

This rearrangement joins TRBV5-1 to TRBJ2-7, with D tentatively TRBD1 (7 bases). The CDR3 length is 17 residues. Between the trimmed V and J ends, which lost 1 base and 2 bases, there was a span of 19 bases. Germline CDR1 reads SGHRS; CDR2 reads YFSETQ. CDR3 sequence: CASSLRSGDSRTYEQYF. The CDR3 nucleotides are TGCGCCAGCAGCTTGAGGTCGGGGGACAGCCGGACCTACGAGCAGTACTTC. Full variable domain (remainder filled in from reference TRBV5-1 and TRBJ2-7): KAGVTQTPRYLIKTRGQQVTLSCSPISGHRSVSWYQQTPGQGLQFLFEYFSETQRNKGNFPGRFSGRQFSNSRSEMNVSTLELGDSALYLCASSLRSGDSRTYEQYFGPGTRLTVT.

This rearrangement joins TRBV27 to TRBJ1-2; weak D call: TRBD1 (6 bases). With 6 bases removed from V and 8 bases from J, the gap between germline ends came to 19 bases. The germline V gene has CDR1 MNHEY and CDR2 SMNVEV (reference sequence). CDR3 length: 14 residues. CDR3 sequence (DNA): TGTGCCAGCAGGCTTTTCAGGGGAGCAGAGGGCTACACCTTC. Translating gives CASRLFRGAEGYTF.

The rearrangement uses TRBV3-1 (or the pseudogene TRBV3-2) and TRBJ1-2; a weak D match, TRBD1 (5 bases). Germline V gene data show CDR1 as LGHDT and CDR2 as YNNKEL (reference sequence). The CDR3 runs 14 residues. Trimming pared 0 bases from V and 6 bases from J, leaving 11 bases between. The CDR3: CASSQDDSFNGYTF. For the CDR3, the DNA is TGTGCCAGCAGCCAAGACGACAGCTTCAATGGCTACACCTTC.